This TCR beta chain came from a study of T cells after posttransplantation cyclophosphamide (dated by TCRdb to about 2016). A note on the overall study: T cell repertoire reconstitution was tracked by TRB sequencing after myeloablative bone marrow transplantation in which posttransplantation cyclophosphamide was used as GVHD prophylaxis. Antigen receptor sequencing was done on samples from 35 to 45 PTCy-treated patients and from about 17 related bone marrow donors of those patients. Blood from all 35 or so PTCy patients who had 1-year posttransplant specimens underwent TRB sequencing. In 3 patients, up to roughly 3 additional blood samples taken between 2 and 5.2 years after transplant also underwent TRB sequencing, as did pretransplant blood from a handful of patients. Because TRA and TRB clonality correlated tightly in roughly nine samples, the subsequent TCR analyses were limited to TRB only. Public TRB sequences were searched against a database of over 3,600 sequences associated with responses to pathogens, tumor antigens, self-antigens and alloantigens. Overall study outcomes, separate from this receptor: The TRB repertoires of T cells infiltrating skin or the GI tract showed only limited overlap with the TRB repertoires found in blood. Donor-recipient similarity was low at 1-2 months but rose over the first year, and later blood repertoires were often dominated by donor CD8+ memory clones. Across roughly 49 patients, TRB clonality was highly associated with recipient CMV seropositivity and CMV reactivation, and PTCy diversity was similar to diversity in CNI/methotrexate controls.

TRB sequencing was run on genomic DNA with either the immunoSEQ assay at survey resolution or the hsTCRB kit. For the original study's pipeline: Initial read processing used immunoSEQ software, and repertoire analyses used the LymphoSeq R package. Clonality was computed as 1 minus normalized Shannon entropy, and a Gini coefficient was also calculated for each TRB dataset. To infer phenotypes in unsorted samples, TRB sequences from sorted subsets of the recipient or donor were mapped onto the unsorted samples of the same recipient. TCRdb's version of the immuneACCESS table is confined to in-frame rearrangements and falls short of the full clone set. An unresolved V gene accounts for under half of the shortfall where checked; the remainder is of unknown origin. D and trimming come from the DNA, and the V and J calls and clone size come from that table. With under 25,000 clones recorded, this sample contains no clone counted only once. Roughly 7% of the sample rests with the top ten.

This clone came up many times. Its antigen target is currently unknown. No much larger clone is present one base from it, and per-base qualities are unavailable. Trimming accounts for 6 bases at V and 3 bases at J, while the number of junction bases matched to no gene is 4. Taken from the germline V gene, the CDR1 and CDR2 loops are MNHNS and SASEGT. Including the terminal cysteine and phenylalanine, the CDR3 comprises 13 residues. Only the CDR3 DNA stays, 39 bases, in frame from base 1. Peripheral blood samples were provided by related bone marrow donors on the day of marrow donation. Mononuclear cells from peripheral blood and bone marrow were separated by Ficoll-Hypaque density centrifugation and then cryopreserved.

This sequence originates from a woman aged 55-69 years in good health, CMV-negative, and a related stem cell transplant donor. The sequencing input was PBMCs. The V gene is TRBV6-1 and the J gene is TRBJ1-2; 7 middle bases align to TRBD1. The CDR3 loop reads CASRSGTDYGYTF. The nucleotides read TGTGCCAGCAGATCCGGGACAGACTATGGCTACACCTTC.